The clone carrying this T cell receptor (beta chain) is medium-sized in the sample. The antigen is unknown. Time point given: sample taken at primary tumor resection. Untreated early-stage non-small cell lung cancer patients, approximately 79 in total, were the donors. CDR1 is SGHDN, CDR2 FVKESK, per germline. The CDR3 is 15 amino acids. Trimming pared 3 bases from V and 9 bases from J, leaving 18 bases between. This sample is drawn from a study of spatial heterogeneity in lung cancer. Every molecule of TCR cDNA had its own unique molecular identifier. In TCRdb, the 5' RACE reads were re-called with MiXCR into one record per CDR3 protein. The table lists 3,000 or so distinct CDR3 sequences, around 12% of them singletons. Whole-study findings and limits: One measure, the expanded intratumoral alpha and beta TCR count, tracked tumor mutation counts. Counts for ubiquitous and regional expanded TCRs went along with ubiquitous and regional nonsynonymous mutations, respectively.

The source was lung tumor tissue, collected at surgery. The receptor was derived from a male donor with early-stage non-small cell lung cancer. V and J are TRBV14 and TRBJ2-1; D is perhaps TRBD2 (5 bases). The CDR3 reads CASSQDRGNLGEQFF. The CDR3 nucleotides are TGTGCCAGCAGCCAGGATCGAGGGAATTTGGGTGAGCAGTTCTTC.